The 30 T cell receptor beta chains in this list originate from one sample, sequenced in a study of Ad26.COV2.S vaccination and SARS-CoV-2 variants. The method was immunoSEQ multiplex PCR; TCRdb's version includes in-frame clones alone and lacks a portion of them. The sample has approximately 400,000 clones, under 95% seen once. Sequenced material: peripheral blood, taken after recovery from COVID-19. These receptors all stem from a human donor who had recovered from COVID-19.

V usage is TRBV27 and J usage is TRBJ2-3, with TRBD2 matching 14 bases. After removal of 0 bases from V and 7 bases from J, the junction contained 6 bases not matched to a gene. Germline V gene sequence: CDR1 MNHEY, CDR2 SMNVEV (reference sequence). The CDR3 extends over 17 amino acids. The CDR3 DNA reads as TGTGCCAGCAGTTTATCCGGGGGACTAGCGGGGGTGAATACGCAGTATTTT. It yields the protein CASSLSGGLAGVNTQYF.

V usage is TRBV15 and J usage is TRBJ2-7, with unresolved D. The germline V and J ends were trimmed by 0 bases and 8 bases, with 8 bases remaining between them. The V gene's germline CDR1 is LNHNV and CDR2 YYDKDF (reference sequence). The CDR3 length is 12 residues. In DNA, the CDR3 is TGTGCCACCAGCAGAGATAGAGGACAGCAGTACTTC. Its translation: CATSRDRGQQYF.

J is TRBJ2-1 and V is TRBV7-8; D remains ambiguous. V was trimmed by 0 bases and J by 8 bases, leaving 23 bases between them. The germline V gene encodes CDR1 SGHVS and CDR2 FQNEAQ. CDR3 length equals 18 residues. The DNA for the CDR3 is TGTGCCAGCAGCTTAGCGTTGGTTGAACTGGCCCTAGGCCATGAGCAGTTCTTC. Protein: CASSLALVELALGHEQFF.

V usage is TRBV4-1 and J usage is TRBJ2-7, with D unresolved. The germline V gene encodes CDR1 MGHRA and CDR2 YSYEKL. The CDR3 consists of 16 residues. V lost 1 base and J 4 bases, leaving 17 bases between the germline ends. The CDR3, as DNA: TGCGCCAGCAGCCAAGGGGGTTGGGCAGCCACTTACGAGCAGTACTTC. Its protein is CASSQGGWAATYEQYF.

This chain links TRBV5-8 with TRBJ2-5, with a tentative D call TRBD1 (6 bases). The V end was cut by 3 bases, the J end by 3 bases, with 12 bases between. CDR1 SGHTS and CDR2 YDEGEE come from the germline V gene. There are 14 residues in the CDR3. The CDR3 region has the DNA TGTGCCAGCAGCTCCGGGACAACAAAAGAGACCCAGTACTTC. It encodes CASSSGTTKETQYF.

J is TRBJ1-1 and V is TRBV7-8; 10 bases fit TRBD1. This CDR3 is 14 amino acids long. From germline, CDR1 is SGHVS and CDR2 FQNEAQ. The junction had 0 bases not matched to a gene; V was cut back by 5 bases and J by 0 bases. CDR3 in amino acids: CASSGTGVNTEAFF. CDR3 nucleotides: TGTGCCAGCAGCGGGACAGGGGTGAACACTGAAGCTTTCTTT.

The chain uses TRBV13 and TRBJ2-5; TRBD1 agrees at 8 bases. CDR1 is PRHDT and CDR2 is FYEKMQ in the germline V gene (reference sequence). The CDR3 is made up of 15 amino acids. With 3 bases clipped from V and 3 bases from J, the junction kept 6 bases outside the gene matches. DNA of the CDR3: TGTGCCAGCAGCTTTAGGGACAGGAGAGAAGAGACCCAGTACTTC. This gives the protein CASSFRDRREETQYF.

CDR3 sequence (DNA): TGTGCCAGCAGCGTAGAGGACCGCCCGGAGACCCAGTACTTC. This codes for CASSVEDRPETQYF. The gene calls are TRBV9 and TRBJ2-5; D is undetermined. CDR3 length equals 14 residues. V lost 0 bases, J lost 5 bases, and 11 bases lay in between. The germline V gene has CDR1 SGDLS and CDR2 YYNGEE.

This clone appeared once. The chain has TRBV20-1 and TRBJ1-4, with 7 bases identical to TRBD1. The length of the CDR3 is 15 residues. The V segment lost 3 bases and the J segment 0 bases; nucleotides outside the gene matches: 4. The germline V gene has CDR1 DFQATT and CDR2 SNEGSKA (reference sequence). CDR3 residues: CSASGTATTNEKLFF. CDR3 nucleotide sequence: TGCAGTGCTAGTGGGACAGCGACAACTAATGAAAAACTGTTTTTT.

The CDR3 is CASSYSSRAGEQYF. In DNA form, the CDR3 reads TGTGCCAGCAGTTACTCGTCCAGGGCCGGGGAGCAGTACTTC. The chain joins TRBV6-5 to TRBJ2-7, with a weak D call TRBD1 (5 bases). This CDR3 region has 14 residues. V was cut by 0 bases and J by 7 bases, with 13 bases left in between. Germline V gene lookup returns CDR1 MNHEY and CDR2 SVGAGI.

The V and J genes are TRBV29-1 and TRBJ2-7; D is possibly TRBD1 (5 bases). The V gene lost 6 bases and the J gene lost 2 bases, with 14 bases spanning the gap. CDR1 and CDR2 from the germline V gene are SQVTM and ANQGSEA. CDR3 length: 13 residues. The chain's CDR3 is CSVEETVTYEQYF. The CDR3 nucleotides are TGCAGCGTCGAGGAGACAGTTACCTACGAGCAGTACTTC.

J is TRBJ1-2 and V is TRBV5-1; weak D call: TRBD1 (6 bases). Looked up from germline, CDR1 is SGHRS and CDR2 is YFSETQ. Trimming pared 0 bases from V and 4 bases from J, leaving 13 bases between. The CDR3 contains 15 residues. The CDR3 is CASSLDATGAYGYTF. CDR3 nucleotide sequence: TGCGCCAGCAGCTTGGACGCGACAGGAGCCTATGGCTACACCTTC.

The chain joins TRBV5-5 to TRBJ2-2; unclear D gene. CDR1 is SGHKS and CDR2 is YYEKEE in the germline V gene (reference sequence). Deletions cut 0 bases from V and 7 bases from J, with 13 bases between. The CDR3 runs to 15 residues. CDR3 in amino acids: CASSLGGSWRGELFF. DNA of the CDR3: TGTGCCAGCAGCTTGGGAGGTTCATGGCGCGGGGAGCTGTTTTTT.

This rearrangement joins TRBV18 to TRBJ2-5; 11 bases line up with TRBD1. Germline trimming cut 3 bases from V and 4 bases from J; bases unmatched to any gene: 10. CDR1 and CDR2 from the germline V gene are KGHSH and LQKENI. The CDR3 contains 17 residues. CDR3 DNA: TGTGCCAGCTCACCCCAGGGGACAGGGGGGATCGGAGAGACCCAGTACTTC. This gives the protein CASSPQGTGGIGETQYF.

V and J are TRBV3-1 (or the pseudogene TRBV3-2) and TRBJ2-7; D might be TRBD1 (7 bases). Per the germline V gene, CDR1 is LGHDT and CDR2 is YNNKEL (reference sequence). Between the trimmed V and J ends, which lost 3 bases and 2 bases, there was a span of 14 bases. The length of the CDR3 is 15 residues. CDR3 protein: CASSQRGDSPYEQYF. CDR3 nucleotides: TGTGCCAGCAGCCAGAGGGGGGACAGCCCCTACGAGCAGTACTTC.

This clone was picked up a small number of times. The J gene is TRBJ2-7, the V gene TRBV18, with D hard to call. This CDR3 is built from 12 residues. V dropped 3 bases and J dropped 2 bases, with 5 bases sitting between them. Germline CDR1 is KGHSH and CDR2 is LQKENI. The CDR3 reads CASSPDPYEQYF. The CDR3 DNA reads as TGTGCCAGCTCACCCGACCCCTACGAGCAGTACTTC.

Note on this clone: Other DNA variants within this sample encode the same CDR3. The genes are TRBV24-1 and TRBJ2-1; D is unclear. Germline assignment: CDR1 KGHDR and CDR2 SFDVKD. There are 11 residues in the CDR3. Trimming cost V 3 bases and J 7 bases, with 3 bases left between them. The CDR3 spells CATSDRNEQFF. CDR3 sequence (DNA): TGTGCCACCAGTGATAGAAATGAGCAGTTCTTC.

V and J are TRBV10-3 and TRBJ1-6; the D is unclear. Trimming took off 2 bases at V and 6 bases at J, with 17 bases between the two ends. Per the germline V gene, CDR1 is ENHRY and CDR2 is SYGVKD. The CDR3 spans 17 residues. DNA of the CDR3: TGTGCCATCAGTGAGGGAGTGGTTAGGCGGTCTAATTCACCCCTCCACTTT. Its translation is CAISEGVVRRSNSPLHF.

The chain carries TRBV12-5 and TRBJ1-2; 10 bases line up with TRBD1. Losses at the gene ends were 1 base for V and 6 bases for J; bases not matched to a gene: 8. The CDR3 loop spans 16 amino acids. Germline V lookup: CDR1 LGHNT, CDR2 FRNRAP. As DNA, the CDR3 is TGTGCTAGTGGTTTGGGCTATGGACAGGGGGTCGATGGCTACACCTTC. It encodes CASGLGYGQGVDGYTF. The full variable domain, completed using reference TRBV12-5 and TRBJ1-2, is DARVTQTPRHKVTEMGQEVTMRCQPILGHNTVFWYRQTMMQGLELLAYFRNRAPLDDSGMPKDRFSAEMPDATLATLKIQPSEPRDSAVYFCASGLGYGQGVDGYTFGSGTRLTVV.

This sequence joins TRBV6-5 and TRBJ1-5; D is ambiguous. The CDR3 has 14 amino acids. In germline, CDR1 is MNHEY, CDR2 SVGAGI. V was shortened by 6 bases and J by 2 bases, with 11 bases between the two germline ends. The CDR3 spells CASSRGDGNQPQHF. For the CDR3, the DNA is TGTGCCAGCAGCCGCGGGGATGGCAATCAGCCCCAGCATTTT.

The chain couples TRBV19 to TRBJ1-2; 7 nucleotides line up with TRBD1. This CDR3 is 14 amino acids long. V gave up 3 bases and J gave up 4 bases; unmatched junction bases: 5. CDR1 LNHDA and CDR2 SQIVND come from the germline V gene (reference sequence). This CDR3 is CASSMSGTVYGYTF. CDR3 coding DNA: TGTGCCAGTAGTATGAGTGGGACAGTCTATGGCTACACCTTC.

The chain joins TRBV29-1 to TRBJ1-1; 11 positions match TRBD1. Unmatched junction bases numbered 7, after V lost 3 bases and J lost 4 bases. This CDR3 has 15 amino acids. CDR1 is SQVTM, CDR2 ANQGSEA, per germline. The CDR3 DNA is TGCAGCGTTGATCCCGGGACAGGGGGATTCACTGAAGCTTTCTTT. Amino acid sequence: CSVDPGTGGFTEAFF.

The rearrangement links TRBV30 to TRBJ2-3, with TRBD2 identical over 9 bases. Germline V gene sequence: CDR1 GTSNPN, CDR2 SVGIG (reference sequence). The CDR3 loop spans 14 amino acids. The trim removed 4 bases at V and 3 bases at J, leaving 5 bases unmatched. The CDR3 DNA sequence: TGTGCCTGGACAGAGCGGGGGGAGACAGATACGCAGTATTTT. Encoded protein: CAWTERGETDTQYF.

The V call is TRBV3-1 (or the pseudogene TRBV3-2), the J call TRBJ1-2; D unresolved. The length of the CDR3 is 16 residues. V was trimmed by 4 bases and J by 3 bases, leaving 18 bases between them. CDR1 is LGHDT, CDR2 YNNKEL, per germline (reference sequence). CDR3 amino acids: CASSPRGGRVDYGYTF. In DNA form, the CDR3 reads TGTGCCAGCAGCCCTCGGGGAGGGAGGGTGGACTATGGCTACACCTTC.

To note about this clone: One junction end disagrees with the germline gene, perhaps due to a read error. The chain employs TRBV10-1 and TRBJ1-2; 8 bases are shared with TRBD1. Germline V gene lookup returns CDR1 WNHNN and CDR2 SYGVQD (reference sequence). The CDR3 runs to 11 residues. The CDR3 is CASSNSPGQEF. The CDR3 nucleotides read TGCGCCAGCAGTAACAGTCCGGGACAGGAATTC.

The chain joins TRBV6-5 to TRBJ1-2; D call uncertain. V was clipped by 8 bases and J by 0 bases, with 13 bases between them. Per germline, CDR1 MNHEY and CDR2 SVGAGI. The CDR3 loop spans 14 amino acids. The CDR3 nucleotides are TGTGCCAGCGGAACACCGCCTCCTAACTATGGCTACACCTTC. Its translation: CASGTPPPNYGYTF.

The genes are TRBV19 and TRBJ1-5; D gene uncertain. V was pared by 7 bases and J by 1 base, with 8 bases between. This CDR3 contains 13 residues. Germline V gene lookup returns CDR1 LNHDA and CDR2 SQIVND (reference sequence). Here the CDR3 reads CASTLGSNQPQHF. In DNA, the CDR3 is TGTGCCAGTACCCTCGGGAGCAATCAGCCCCAGCATTTT. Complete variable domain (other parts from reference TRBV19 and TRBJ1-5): DGGITQSPKYLFRKEGQNVTLSCEQNLNHDAMYWYRQDPGQGLRLIYYSQIVNDFQKGDIAEGYSVSREKKESFPLTVTSAQKNPTAFYLCASTLGSNQPQHFGDGTRLSIL.

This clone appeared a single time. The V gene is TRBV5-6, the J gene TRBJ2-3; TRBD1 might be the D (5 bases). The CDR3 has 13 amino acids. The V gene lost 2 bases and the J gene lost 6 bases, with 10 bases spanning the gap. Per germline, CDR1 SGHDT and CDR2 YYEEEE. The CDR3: CASSFAGSDTQYF. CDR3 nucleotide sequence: TGTGCCAGCAGCTTTGCAGGGTCCGATACGCAGTATTTT.

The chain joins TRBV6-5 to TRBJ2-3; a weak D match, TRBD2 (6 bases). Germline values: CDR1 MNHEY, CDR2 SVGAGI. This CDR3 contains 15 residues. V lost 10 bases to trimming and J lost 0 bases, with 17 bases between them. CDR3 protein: CATGGLAPSTDTQYF. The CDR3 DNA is TGTGCCACCGGGGGACTGGCGCCTAGCACAGATACGCAGTATTTT.

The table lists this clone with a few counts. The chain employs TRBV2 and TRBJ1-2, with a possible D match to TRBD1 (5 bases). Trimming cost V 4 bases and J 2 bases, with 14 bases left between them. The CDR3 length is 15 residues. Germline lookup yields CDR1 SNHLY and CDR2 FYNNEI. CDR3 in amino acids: CASSALLRDNYGYTF. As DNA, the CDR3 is TGTGCCAGCAGTGCCCTCCTCCGGGACAACTATGGCTACACCTTC.